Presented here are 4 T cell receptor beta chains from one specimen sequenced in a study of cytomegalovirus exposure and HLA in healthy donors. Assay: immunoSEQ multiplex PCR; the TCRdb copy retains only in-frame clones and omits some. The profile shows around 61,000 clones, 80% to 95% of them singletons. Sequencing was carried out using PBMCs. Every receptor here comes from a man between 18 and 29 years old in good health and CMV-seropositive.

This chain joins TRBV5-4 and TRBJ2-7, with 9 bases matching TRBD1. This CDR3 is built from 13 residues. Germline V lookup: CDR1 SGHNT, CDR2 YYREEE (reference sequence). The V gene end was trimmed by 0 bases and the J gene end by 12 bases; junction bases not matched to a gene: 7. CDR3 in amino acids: CASSLADRGGSYF. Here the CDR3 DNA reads TGTGCCAGCAGCTTGGCCGACAGGGGGGGATCGTACTTC.

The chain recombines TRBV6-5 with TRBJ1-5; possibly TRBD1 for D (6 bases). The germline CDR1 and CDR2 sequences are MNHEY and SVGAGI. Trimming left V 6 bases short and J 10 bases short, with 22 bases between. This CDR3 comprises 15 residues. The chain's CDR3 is CASSPTGTVYGPQHF. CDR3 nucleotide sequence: TGTGCCAGCAGCCCTACAGGGACGGTCTACGGCCCCCAGCATTTT.

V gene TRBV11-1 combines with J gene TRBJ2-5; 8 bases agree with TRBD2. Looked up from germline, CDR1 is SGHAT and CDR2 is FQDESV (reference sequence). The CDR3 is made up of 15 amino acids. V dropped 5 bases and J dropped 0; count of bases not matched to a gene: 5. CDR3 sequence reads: CASSLAGGYQETQYF. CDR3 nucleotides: TGTGCCAGCAGCCTCGCGGGGGGTTACCAAGAGACCCAGTACTTC.

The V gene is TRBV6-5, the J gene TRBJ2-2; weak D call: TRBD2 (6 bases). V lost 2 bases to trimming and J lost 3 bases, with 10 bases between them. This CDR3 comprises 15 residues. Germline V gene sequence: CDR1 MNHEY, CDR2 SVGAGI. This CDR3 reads CASSYAGTHTGELFF. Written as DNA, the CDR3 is TGTGCCAGCAGTTACGCGGGGACTCACACCGGGGAGCTGTTTTTT.